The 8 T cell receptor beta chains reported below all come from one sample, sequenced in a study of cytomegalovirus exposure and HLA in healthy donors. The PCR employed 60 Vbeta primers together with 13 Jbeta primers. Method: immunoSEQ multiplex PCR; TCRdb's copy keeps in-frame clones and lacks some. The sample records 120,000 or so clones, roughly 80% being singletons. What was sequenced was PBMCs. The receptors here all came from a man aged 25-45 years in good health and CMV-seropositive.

CDR3 residues: CASSLEGGGDEQYF. Here the CDR3 DNA reads TGTGCCAGCAGCCTAGAGGGGGGGGGTGACGAGCAGTACTTC. The J gene is TRBJ2-7, the V gene TRBV4-2, with D perhaps TRBD2 (7 bases). V shed 4 bases and J shed 5 bases, with 15 bases lying between them. The CDR3 is made up of 14 amino acids. Looked up from germline, CDR1 is LGHNA and CDR2 is YNFKEQ.

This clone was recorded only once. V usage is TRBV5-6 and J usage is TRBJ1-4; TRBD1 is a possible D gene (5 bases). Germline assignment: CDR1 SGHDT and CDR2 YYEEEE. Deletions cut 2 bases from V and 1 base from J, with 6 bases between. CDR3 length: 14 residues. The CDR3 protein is CASSFGGTNEKLFF. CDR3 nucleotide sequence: TGTGCCAGCAGCTTCGGGGGAACTAATGAAAAACTGTTTTTT.

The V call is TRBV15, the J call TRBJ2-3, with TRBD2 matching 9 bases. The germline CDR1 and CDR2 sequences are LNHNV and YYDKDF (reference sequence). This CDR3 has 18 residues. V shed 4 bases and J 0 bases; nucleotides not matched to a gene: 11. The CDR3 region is CATSTGVASGASTDTQYF. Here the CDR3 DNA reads TGTGCCACCAGCACTGGGGTGGCTAGCGGGGCTAGCACAGATACGCAGTATTTT.

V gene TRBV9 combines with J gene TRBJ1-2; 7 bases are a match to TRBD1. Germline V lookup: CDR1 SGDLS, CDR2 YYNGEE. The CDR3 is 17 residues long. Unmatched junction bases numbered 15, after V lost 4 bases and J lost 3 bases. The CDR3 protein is CASSPASRGFGHYGYTF. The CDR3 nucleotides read TGTGCCAGCAGCCCAGCTAGCAGGGGGTTCGGTCACTATGGCTACACCTTC.

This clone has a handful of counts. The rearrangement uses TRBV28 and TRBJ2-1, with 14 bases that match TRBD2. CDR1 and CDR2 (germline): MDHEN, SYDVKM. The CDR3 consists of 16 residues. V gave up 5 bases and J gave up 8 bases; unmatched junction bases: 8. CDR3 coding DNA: TGTGCCAGCAGTCCGACCGGGACTAGCGGGAGTCATGAGCAGTTCTTC. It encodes CASSPTGTSGSHEQFF.

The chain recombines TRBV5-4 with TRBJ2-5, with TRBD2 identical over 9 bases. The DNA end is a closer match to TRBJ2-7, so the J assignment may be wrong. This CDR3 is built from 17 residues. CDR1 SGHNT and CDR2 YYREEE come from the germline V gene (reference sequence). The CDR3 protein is CASSPETSGDFSYEQYF. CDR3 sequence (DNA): TGTGCCAGCAGCCCCGAGACTAGCGGAGACTTCTCCTACGAGCAGTACTTC.

CDR3 sequence: CASSLGPDLAGGTGELFF. As DNA, the CDR3 is TGTGCCAGCAGCTTAGGTCCGGATCTAGCGGGAGGAACCGGGGAGCTGTTTTTT. The rearrangement links TRBV7-6 to TRBJ2-2; 11 bases are a match to TRBD2. CDR1 SGHVS and CDR2 FNYEAQ come from the germline V gene. With 1 base clipped from V and 5 bases from J, the junction kept 9 bases outside the gene matches. CDR3 size: 18 residues.

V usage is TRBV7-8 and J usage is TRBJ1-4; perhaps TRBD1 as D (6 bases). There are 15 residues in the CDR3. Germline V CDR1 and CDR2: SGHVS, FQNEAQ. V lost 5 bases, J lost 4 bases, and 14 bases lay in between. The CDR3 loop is CASSRDRIGNEKLFF. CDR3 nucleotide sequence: TGTGCCAGCAGCCGTGACAGGATCGGTAATGAAAAACTGTTTTTT.